The clone carrying this TCR beta chain has at least ten counts. Its antigen is unknown. These data are taken from a study of read filtering for tumor transcriptome and immune sequencing. Background on the study: Whole-transcriptome libraries were prepared after DNase treatment.

Whole-study results and caveats: IR-seq captured clonotypes deeper and more reliably than RNA-seq.

This library used 300 to 500 ng RNA and molecular barcoded adaptors spanning alpha/delta and beta/gamma chains. Each CDR3 protein gets one entry after TCRdb re-called the reads with MiXCR. Counted here are 120,000 or so distinct CDR3 sequences, over 10% occurring once; the ten biggest clones make up roughly 11%. The source of this sequence is a donor aged 40 or over with multiple myeloma. Specimen: a population of CD138-negative cells sorted from bone marrow.

CDR3 coding DNA: TGTGCCACCAGTGGTTCCCGTTTGGGAGGCTTCGGGGATACGCAGTATTTT. Residues: CATSGSRLGGFGDTQYF. The gene calls are TRBV24-1 and TRBJ2-3, with D perhaps TRBD2 (6 bases). The CDR3 consists of 17 residues. The V gene lost 5 bases and the J gene lost 6 bases, with 23 bases spanning the gap. Germline-derived CDR1 and CDR2 are KGHDR and SFDVKD.